Here is one T cell receptor (beta chain) with its context. The source of the sample is a study of blood T cell repertoires in COVID-19. The CDR3 covers 15 residues. Germline CDR1 and CDR2: KGHDR and SFDVKD. With 2 bases removed from V and 4 bases from J, the gap between germline ends came to 13 bases. Sequencing used immunoSEQ multiplex PCR; TCRdb keeps in-frame clones, though not all of them. The sample lists over 150,000 clones; roughly 82% were seen once. Material for sequencing was PBMCs or T cells enriched from blood (not recorded which). The rearrangement joins TRBV24-1 to TRBJ1-2; no firm D call. The sequence came from a man aged 35 to 55 who had recovered from COVID-19. The CDR3 DNA is TGTGCCACCAGTGATTCCCGGGATTTCTCCTATGGCTACACCTTC. Amino acid sequence: CATSDSRDFSYGYTF.